This T cell receptor beta chain was captured in a study of T cells of healthy individuals. Only a few counts were recorded for this clonotype. From the 5' RACE reads, TCRdb called clonotypes with MiXCR, one entry per CDR3 protein. The sample contains about 96,000 distinct CDR3 sequences, roughly 15% of which appear only once. The CDR3 runs 17 residues. The V segment lost 1 base and the J segment 5 bases; nucleotides outside the gene matches: 7. CDR1 SGHTA and CDR2 FQGTGA come from the germline V gene. The chain uses TRBV7-3 and TRBJ2-5; 13 positions match TRBD2. The sequence came from a human donor in good health. The DNA for the CDR3 is TGTGCCAGCAGCTTAAACCCCGGACTAGCGGGAGTCGAGACCCAGTACTTC. This sequence encodes CASSLNPGLAGVETQYF.